This passage covers 18 T cell receptor beta chains from one sample sequenced in a study of blood T cell repertoires in COVID-19. Clones were sequenced by immunoSEQ multiplex PCR, and TCRdb holds only the in-frame ones, with some missing. In the table there are about 200,000 clones, about 85% of which are singletons. Sequencing was done on a sample of peripheral blood. These receptor sequences come from an elderly woman with acute or convalescent COVID-19.

The gene calls are TRBV4-3 and TRBJ2-3; 8 positions match TRBD2. There are 16 residues in the CDR3. Per the germline V gene, CDR1 is LGHNA and CDR2 is YSLEER. V gave up 0 bases and J gave up 6 bases; unmatched junction bases: 8. CDR3 protein: CASSQDSSGRWDTQYF. In nucleotides, the CDR3 is TGCGCCAGCAGCCAAGATTCCAGCGGGAGATGGGATACGCAGTATTTT.

The chain has TRBV28 and TRBJ2-1; TRBD2 agrees at 11 bases. V shed 6 bases, J shed 7 bases, and the junction held 17 bases outside the gene matches. From germline, CDR1 is MDHEN and CDR2 SYDVKM. This CDR3 has 18 amino acids. This CDR3 reads CASRLTTPTSGILNEQFF. The CDR3 nucleotides are TGTGCCAGCAGGCTCACAACTCCGACTAGCGGGATCTTGAATGAGCAGTTCTTC. Looking up the rest from reference TRBV28 and TRBJ2-1 gives the full variable domain: DVKVTQSSRYLVKRTGEKVFLECVQDMDHENMFWYRQDPGLGLRLIYFSYDVKMKEKGDIPEGYSVSREKKERFSLILESASTNQTSMYLCASRLTTPTSGILNEQFFGPGTRLTVL.

The chain recombines TRBV18 with TRBJ1-1, with D tentatively TRBD1 (6 bases). The CDR3 has 15 amino acids. Germline CDR1 is KGHSH and CDR2 is LQKENI. The V gene lost 3 bases and the J gene lost 5 bases, with 16 bases spanning the gap. This chain's CDR3 is CASSPSTGTSTEAFF. Written as DNA, the CDR3 is TGTGCCAGCTCACCTTCGACAGGAACTTCGACTGAAGCTTTCTTT. The variable domain in full, completed from reference TRBV18 and TRBJ1-1, reads NAGVMQNPRHLVRRRGQEARLRCSPMKGHSHVYWYRQLPEEGLKFMVYLQKENIIDESGMPKERFSAEFPKEGPSILRIQQVVRGDSAAYFCASSPSTGTSTEAFFGQGTRLTVV.

This chain joins TRBV19 and TRBJ1-2; 7 bases align to TRBD1. V shed 4 bases and J 4 bases; nucleotides not matched to a gene: 12. Germline V CDR1 and CDR2: LNHDA, SQIVND (reference sequence). CDR3 length equals 16 residues. In DNA, the CDR3 is TGTGCCAGTAGTACCAATACGGGACAGTCTCTCTATGGCTACACCTTC. It encodes CASSTNTGQSLYGYTF.

The rearrangement joins TRBV30 to TRBJ2-1; D is undetermined. V was cut by 0 bases and J by 4 bases, with 10 bases left in between. This CDR3 spans 14 amino acids. Germline loops: CDR1 GTSNPN, CDR2 SVGIG (reference sequence). The CDR3 spells CAWSVGGNYNEQFF. As DNA, the CDR3 is TGTGCCTGGAGTGTAGGCGGCAATTACAATGAGCAGTTCTTC.

This clone was detected only a few times. CDR3 nucleotide sequence: TGTGCCACTCGCGACAGCAAATACGAGCAGTACTTC. Amino acid sequence: CATRDSKYEQYF. The chain has TRBV28 and TRBJ2-7; perhaps TRBD1 as D (5 bases). This CDR3 is 12 amino acids long. Germline V gene sequence: CDR1 MDHEN, CDR2 SYDVKM. Trimming removed 10 bases at V and 4 bases at J, with 14 bases between.

This chain joins TRBV29-1 and TRBJ1-3; no reliable D call. The CDR3 consists of 14 residues. Trimming pared 8 bases from V and 1 base from J, leaving 15 bases between. CDR1 SQVTM and CDR2 ANQGSEA come from the germline V gene. The CDR3 reads CSTFARKSGNTIYF. DNA for the CDR3: TGCAGCACCTTCGCCAGAAAGTCTGGAAACACCATATATTTT. Filled out from reference TRBV29-1 and TRBJ1-3, the complete variable domain reads SAVISQKPSRDICQRGTSLTIQCQVDSQVTMMFWYRQQPGQSLTLIATANQGSEATYESGFVIDKFPISRPNLTFSTLTVSNMSPEDSSIYLCSTFARKSGNTIYFGEGSWLTVV.

This clone has only one observation. The chain uses TRBV4-2 and TRBJ2-1; 7 nucleotides align to TRBD2. CDR1 is LGHNA and CDR2 is YNFKEQ in the germline V gene. With 4 bases clipped from V and 6 bases from J, the junction kept 24 bases outside the gene matches. CDR3 length: 20 residues. CDR3 DNA sequence: TGTGCCAGCAGCCGGGTAGCGGGCCACCACAAAGAAGGTTGGGGCAATGAGCAGTTCTTC. Translated: CASSRVAGHHKEGWGNEQFF.

This clone was detected once. The rearrangement joins TRBV5-1 to TRBJ2-7, with TRBD2 matching over 13 bases. The CDR3 is 15 amino acids. J gave up 5 bases and V 4 bases, and 6 bases lay outside the gene matches. Germline lookup yields CDR1 SGHRS and CDR2 YFSETQ. This CDR3 reads CASSPTSGRPHEQYF. The CDR3 nucleotides read TGCGCCAGCAGCCCGACTAGCGGGAGGCCCCACGAGCAGTACTTC.

This clone was observed once. The chain carries TRBV4-3 and TRBJ2-2; weak D call: TRBD2 (5 bases). Germline CDR1 reads LGHNA; CDR2 reads YSLEER. This CDR3 has 17 residues. V shed 4 bases and J shed 1 base, with 16 bases lying between them. The CDR3 protein is CASSPREPYWNTGELFF. The CDR3 DNA reads TGCGCCAGCAGCCCCCGGGAACCGTACTGGAACACCGGGGAGCTGTTTTTT.

The gene calls are TRBV2 and TRBJ1-1; 7 bases line up with TRBD1. CDR3 length equals 15 residues. The V gene's germline CDR1 is SNHLY and CDR2 FYNNEI. J was trimmed by 1 base and V by 11 bases; bases with no gene match: 13. CDR3 coding DNA: TGTGCCGGACGACAGGGTAGGGCGAAGAACACTGAAGCTTTCTTT. Amino acid sequence: CAGRQGRAKNTEAFF.

This chain links TRBV9 with TRBJ2-5, with 8 bases fitting TRBD2. The V and J ends lost 1 base and 5 bases, in that order; junction bases with no gene match: 13. CDR3 length: 17 amino acids. Germline V gene data show CDR1 as SGDLS and CDR2 as YYNGEE. The CDR3 nucleotides read TGTGCCAGCAGCGTATCGGTGAGCGGGAGTGGGGAGGAGACCCAGTACTTC. This sequence encodes CASSVSVSGSGEETQYF.

The chain is built from TRBV5-1 and TRBJ2-7; D is unresolved. Germline V lookup: CDR1 SGHRS, CDR2 YFSETQ. V lost 0 bases and J lost 3, with 10 bases in between. The CDR3 length is 14 residues. CDR3 sequence: CASSLAMSFYEQYF. DNA for the CDR3: TGCGCCAGCAGCTTGGCCATGAGTTTCTACGAGCAGTACTTC. The complete variable domain, with remaining parts taken from reference TRBV5-1 and TRBJ2-7, reads KAGVTQTPRYLIKTRGQQVTLSCSPISGHRSVSWYQQTPGQGLQFLFEYFSETQRNKGNFPGRFSGRQFSNSRSEMNVSTLELGDSALYLCASSLAMSFYEQYFGPGTRLTVT.

This chain connects TRBV18 to TRBJ1-5; D might be TRBD1 (6 bases). The CDR3 length is 14 residues. From germline, CDR1 is KGHSH and CDR2 LQKENI. With 4 bases removed from V and 3 bases from J, the gap between germline ends came to 10 bases. CDR3 residues: CASSRGQVNQPQHF. For the CDR3, the DNA is TGTGCCAGCTCACGGGGACAAGTCAATCAGCCCCAGCATTTT.

V is TRBV7-2 and J is TRBJ2-3; the D gene is possibly TRBD2 (8 bases). Germline V gives CDR1 SGHTA, CDR2 FQGNSA. The CDR3 runs to 16 residues. Trimming left V 4 bases short and J 2 bases short, with 16 bases between. CDR3 sequence (DNA): TGTGCCAGCAGCTCAGGGGGACTAGAAGACACAGATACGCAGTATTTT. It yields the protein CASSSGGLEDTDTQYF.

This chain links TRBV6-4 with TRBJ1-2; tentative D call: TRBD1 (5 bases). Germline CDR1 is MRHNA and CDR2 is SNTAGT. V was trimmed by 6 bases and J by 3 bases, leaving 8 bases between them. The CDR3 runs to 12 residues. CDR3 region: CASRGPDYGYTF. In nucleotides, the CDR3 is TGTGCCAGCAGGGGGCCGGACTATGGCTACACCTTC.

CDR3 DNA: TGTGCCAGCAGCATAAGTAGCGGGAGTATCGACGAGCAGTACTTC. This encodes CASSISSGSIDEQYF. The chain is built from TRBV7-2 and TRBJ2-7; 9 bases fit TRBD2. Germline V CDR1 and CDR2: SGHTA, FQGNSA. The V gene end was trimmed by 5 bases and the J gene end by 5 bases; junction bases not matched to a gene: 10. The CDR3 extends over 15 amino acids.

In its sample, this clone was seen a few times. This chain's CDR3 is CASSETQGFTEAFF. The CDR3 DNA reads as TGCGCCAGCAGCGAGACACAGGGATTCACTGAAGCTTTCTTT. The rearrangement joins TRBV10-1 to TRBJ1-1, with D possibly matching TRBD1 (6 bases). The CDR3 extends over 14 amino acids. Germline loops: CDR1 WNHNN, CDR2 SYGVQD (reference sequence). Trimming stripped 6 bases from V and 4 bases from J, with 15 bases between.